Each of the 8 T cell receptor beta chains below was sequenced from the same sample in a study of T cell responses to AZD1222 COVID-19 vaccine. Here immunoSEQ multiplex PCR was the method, and the copy in TCRdb shows in-frame clones only, minus some. The sample holds some 140,000 clones, about 87% seen once. The input for sequencing was peripheral blood, taken on day 0 of AZD1222 vaccination. The receptors shown here come from an adult in good health.

This chain uses TRBV3-1 (or the pseudogene TRBV3-2) with TRBJ2-7, with 7 bases matching TRBD2. The germline V gene encodes CDR1 LGHDT and CDR2 YNNKEL (reference sequence). CDR3 size: 15 residues. The junction had 4 bases not matched to a gene; V was cut back by 2 bases and J by 0 bases. CDR3 DNA sequence: TGTGCCAGCAGCCAAAATCCGGGGGGCTCCTACGAGCAGTACTTC. Protein: CASSQNPGGSYEQYF.

The CDR3 loop reads CASSLQGAPHNQPQHF. CDR3 DNA: TGTGCCAGCAGCTTGCAGGGGGCCCCCCACAATCAGCCCCAGCATTTT. This chain uses TRBV5-6 with TRBJ1-5; TRBD1 agrees at 8 bases. Germline values: CDR1 SGHDT, CDR2 YYEEEE. The trim removed 1 base at V and 3 bases at J, leaving 6 bases unmatched. CDR3 length: 16 amino acids.

The CDR3 bases are TGTGCCAGCAGCTTAGCATCCCAGGGGGCCCGAGAGACCCAGTACTTC. Protein sequence: CASSLASQGARETQYF. The J gene is TRBJ2-5, the V gene TRBV7-9; 8 nucleotides align to TRBD1. The V gene's germline CDR1 is SEHNR and CDR2 FQNEAQ (reference sequence). The CDR3 length is 16 residues. The V segment lost 0 bases and the J segment 4 bases; nucleotides outside the gene matches: 7. Together with reference TRBV7-9 and TRBJ2-5, the CDR3 gives the full variable domain: DTGVSQNPRHKITKRGQNVTFRCDPISEHNRLYWYRQTLGQGPEFLTYFQNEAQLEKSRLLSDRFSAERPKGSFSTLEIQRTEQGDSAMYLCASSLASQGARETQYFGPGTRLLVL.

This rearrangement joins TRBV28 to TRBJ1-4; possibly TRBD1 for D (6 bases). The germline V gene has CDR1 MDHEN and CDR2 SYDVKM. V was cut by 6 bases and J by 3 bases, with 14 bases left in between. CDR3 length: 15 residues. The CDR3 coding sequence is TGTGCCAGCAGCCTTGGGGGCAGATCTAATGAAAAACTGTTTTTT. Amino acid sequence: CASSLGGRSNEKLFF. Supplemented by reference TRBV28 and TRBJ1-4, the full variable domain reads DVKVTQSSRYLVKRTGEKVFLECVQDMDHENMFWYRQDPGLGLRLIYFSYDVKMKEKGDIPEGYSVSREKKERFSLILESASTNQTSMYLCASSLGGRSNEKLFFGSGTQLSVL.

The chain carries TRBV20-1 and TRBJ2-7, with TRBD1 matching 8 bases. V gave up 7 bases and J gave up 2 bases; unmatched junction bases: 1. The germline V gene encodes CDR1 DFQATT and CDR2 SNEGSKA (reference sequence). The CDR3 spans 11 residues. CDR3 DNA sequence: TGCAGTGGGACAGGGCCCTACGAGCAGTACTTC. Protein sequence: CSGTGPYEQYF.

The CDR3 DNA sequence: TGTGCCAGTAGTCCAGGGACAGGGGGTGGGGAGTACTTC. Residues: CASSPGTGGGEYF. The V call is TRBV19, the J call TRBJ2-5; 11 bases align to TRBD1. Per the germline V gene, CDR1 is LNHDA and CDR2 is SQIVND (reference sequence). The CDR3 totals 13 residues. V lost 5 bases to trimming and J lost 12 bases; unmatched junction nucleotides: 8.

CDR3 protein: CASSQDISYNSPLHF. The CDR3 coding sequence is TGTGCCAGCAGCCAAGATATCTCCTATAATTCACCCCTCCACTTT. The chain joins TRBV14 to TRBJ1-6; D is unclear. The germline CDR1 and CDR2 sequences are SGHDN and FVKESK. V shed 0 bases and J shed 0 bases, with 3 bases lying between them. This CDR3 comprises 15 residues. The full variable domain, rest sourced from reference TRBV14 and TRBJ1-6, is EAGVTQFPSHSVIEKGQTVTLRCDPISGHDNLYWYRRVMGKEIKFLLHFVKESKQDESGMPNNRFLAERTGGTYSTLKVQPAELEDSGVYFCASSQDISYNSPLHFGNGTRLTVT.

The genes are TRBV3-1 (or the pseudogene TRBV3-2) and TRBJ2-7; D not certain. This CDR3 contains 15 residues. The germline V and J ends were trimmed by 1 base and 0 bases, with 10 bases remaining between them. Germline V gene sequence: CDR1 LGHDT, CDR2 YNNKEL (reference sequence). The CDR3 nucleotides read TGTGCCAGCAGCCAAGGAATTACCTTCTCCTACGAGCAGTACTTC. The encoded protein is CASSQGITFSYEQYF.